Presented here are 26 T cell receptor beta chains from one specimen sequenced in a study of cytomegalovirus exposure and HLA in healthy donors. With 60 Vbeta and 13 Jbeta primers, the PCR was carried out. Only in-frame clones appear in the TCRdb table, and some are missing; sequencing was by immunoSEQ multiplex PCR. The sample holds around 39,000 clones; 50% to 75% are singletons and the top ten take 8.7%. Sequences were obtained from PBMCs. The receptor source for this set is a human donor in good health.

The rearrangement joins TRBV7-9 to TRBJ1-1, with 11 bases that match TRBD1. After removal of 5 bases from V and 4 bases from J, the junction contained 6 bases not matched to a gene. There are 15 residues in the CDR3. Germline loops: CDR1 SEHNR, CDR2 FQNEAQ (reference sequence). The CDR3 sequence: CASSTGQGGFTEAFF. The CDR3 nucleotides read TGTGCCAGCAGCACGGGACAGGGGGGTTTCACTGAAGCTTTCTTT.

As regards this clone: A read error may account for a junction end that differs from germline. The chain recombines TRBV7-7 with TRBJ2-1, with D uncertain. This CDR3 has 15 amino acids. Germline CDR1 and CDR2: SSHAT and FNYEAQ (reference sequence). CDR3 in DNA: TGTGCTAGCAGCTTAGACTGGAGCTCCTACAATGAGCAGTTCTTC. Its translation is CASSLDWSSYNEQFF.

V and J are TRBV6-5 and TRBJ1-2, with D unresolved. This CDR3 contains 13 residues. Germline assignment: CDR1 MNHEY and CDR2 SVGAGI. The V gene lost 0 bases and the J gene lost 3 bases, with 5 bases spanning the gap. Here the CDR3 reads CASSYSSYYGYTF. CDR3 coding DNA: TGTGCCAGCAGTTACTCTTCCTACTATGGCTACACCTTC.

The chain combines TRBV6-5 with TRBJ2-3; D is unresolved. The germline CDR1 and CDR2 sequences are MNHEY and SVGAGI. This CDR3 comprises 15 residues. V was trimmed by 5 bases and J by 1 base, leaving 13 bases between them. CDR3 in DNA: TGTGCCAGCAGTCAACAAGAGACTCGCACAGATACGCAGTATTTT. Its translation is CASSQQETRTDTQYF.

The chain is built from TRBV10-3 and TRBJ2-7; a weak D match, TRBD1 (6 bases). Trimming pared 3 bases from V and 7 bases from J, leaving 16 bases between. CDR1 and CDR2 from the germline V gene are ENHRY and SYGVKD. The CDR3 loop spans 14 amino acids. The CDR3 region has the DNA TGTGCCATCAGTGAAGGTACAGGGCGTCGGGAGCAGTACTTC. Protein product: CAISEGTGRREQYF.

A few counts support this clone. This rearrangement joins TRBV6-6 to TRBJ2-1, with a tentative D call TRBD1 (5 bases). CDR1 and CDR2 (germline): MNHNY, SVGAGI (reference sequence). Trimming left V 5 bases short and J 8 bases short, with 10 bases between. This CDR3 has 12 amino acids. CDR3 amino acids: CASSRTGYEQFF. The DNA of the CDR3 is TGTGCCAGCAGTCGAACAGGTTATGAGCAGTTCTTC.

The chain employs TRBV10-1 and TRBJ1-1; D possibly corresponds to TRBD1 (6 bases). Trimming removed 6 bases from V and 2 bases from J, with 16 bases in between. CDR3 size: 15 residues. The germline V gene encodes CDR1 WNHNN and CDR2 SYGVQD (reference sequence). CDR3 in amino acids: CASSPGGRKNTEAFF. For the CDR3, the DNA is TGCGCCAGCAGCCCGGGGGGCAGGAAAAACACTGAAGCTTTCTTT.

CDR3 nucleotides: TGTGCCAGCAGCTCGTACAGGGGCCTATCCTCCGGGGAGCTGTTTTTT. As protein: CASSSYRGLSSGELFF. The rearrangement links TRBV7-6 to TRBJ2-2; 7 bases match TRBD1. The CDR3 runs to 16 residues. CDR1 and CDR2 (germline): SGHVS, FNYEAQ. Germline trimming cut 4 bases from V and 6 bases from J; bases unmatched to any gene: 11.

The rearrangement links TRBV9 to TRBJ2-1; tentatively, D is TRBD2 (5 bases). V lost 2 bases and J 3 bases, leaving 12 bases between the germline ends. The length of the CDR3 is 15 residues. The germline CDR1 and CDR2 sequences are SGDLS and YYNGEE. As DNA, the CDR3 is TGTGCCAGCAGCGTGGGGAGAGAAGTCTACAATGAGCAGTTCTTC. Its protein product is CASSVGREVYNEQFF.

This clone turned up a few times. This chain uses TRBV7-9 with TRBJ1-1, with 9 nucleotides matching TRBD1. The CDR3 totals 15 residues. The germline V gene has CDR1 SEHNR and CDR2 FQNEAQ (reference sequence). J lost 1 base, V lost 5 bases, and 5 bases had no gene match. Here the CDR3 reads CASSLGTGKNTEAFF. The CDR3 DNA is TGTGCCAGCAGCCTGGGGACAGGGAAGAACACTGAAGCTTTCTTT.

This clone was picked up a small number of times. V and J are TRBV9 and TRBJ2-1, with 8 bases fitting TRBD2. CDR3 length equals 14 residues. V trimming: 2 bases; J trimming: 5 bases; junction bases outside the gene matches: 3. CDR1 is SGDLS and CDR2 is YYNGEE in the germline V gene. The CDR3 region has the DNA TGTGCCAGCAGCGTTAGCGGGGCGGACAATGAGCAGTTCTTC. This gives the protein CASSVSGADNEQFF. Drawing the rest from reference TRBV9 and TRBJ2-1, the complete variable domain is DSGVTQTPKHLITATGQRVTLRCSPRSGDLSVYWYQQSLDQGLQFLIQYYNGEERAKGNILERFSAQQFPDLHSELNLSSLELGDSALYFCASSVSGADNEQFFGPGTRLTVL.

The V gene is TRBV14, the J gene TRBJ1-2; D unresolved. The ends were cut back, 1 base at V and 1 base at J, with 7 bases in the middle. Per the germline V gene, CDR1 is SGHDN and CDR2 is FVKESK. This CDR3 comprises 14 residues. The CDR3 is CASSQARGNYGYTF. The DNA of the CDR3 is TGTGCCAGCAGCCAAGCCCGGGGTAACTATGGCTACACCTTC.

The chain recombines TRBV11-3 with TRBJ1-1; 8 nucleotides agree with TRBD1. The trim removed 5 bases at V and 4 bases at J, leaving 3 bases unmatched. This CDR3 spans 13 amino acids. Germline CDR1 SGHNT, CDR2 YENEEA. CDR3 coding DNA: TGTGCCAGCAGCCGCAGGGGGCGCACTGAAGCTTTCTTT. Amino acids: CASSRRGRTEAFF. Filled out from reference TRBV11-3 and TRBJ1-1, the complete variable domain reads EAGVVQSPRYKIIEKKQPVAFWCNPISGHNTLYWYLQNLGQGPELLIRYENEEAVDDSQLPKDRFSAERLKGVDSTLKIQPAELGDSAVYLCASSRRGRTEAFFGQGTRLTVV.

V gene TRBV5-1 combines with J gene TRBJ2-7, with 9 bases aligning to TRBD1. The germline V gene has CDR1 SGHRS and CDR2 YFSETQ. J lost 3 bases, V lost 2 bases, and 12 bases had no gene match. CDR3 length: 17 residues. The CDR3 nucleotides read TGCGCCAGCAGCTTTTTTCTTCGAGGGACAGGGAACTACGAGCAGTACTTC. It yields the protein CASSFFLRGTGNYEQYF.

V and J are TRBV30 and TRBJ1-4; 11 bases match TRBD1. V gave up 5 bases and J gave up 5 bases; unmatched junction bases: 4. Germline V gene lookup returns CDR1 GTSNPN and CDR2 SVGIG (reference sequence). The CDR3 covers 14 residues. CDR3 sequence (DNA): TGTGCCTGGGGGGGGGACAGGGGGAATGAAAAACTGTTTTTT. This encodes CAWGGDRGNEKLFF.

The chain joins TRBV10-3 to TRBJ2-3; D is ambiguous. This CDR3 region has 13 residues. Per the germline V gene, CDR1 is ENHRY and CDR2 is SYGVKD. V was shortened by 10 bases and J by 0 bases, with 11 bases between the two germline ends. The CDR3 here is CATTARSTDTQYF. DNA for the CDR3: TGTGCCACTACAGCCCGTAGCACAGATACGCAGTATTTT.

This clone was observed a few times. The V call is TRBV5-1, the J call TRBJ1-1, with 9 nucleotides matching TRBD1. This CDR3 contains 13 residues. Looked up from germline, CDR1 is SGHRS and CDR2 is YFSETQ. After removal of 5 bases from V and 2 bases from J, the junction contained 1 base not matched to a gene. CDR3 protein: CASRGQGNTEAFF. The CDR3 coding sequence is TGCGCCAGCAGGGGACAGGGAAACACTGAAGCTTTCTTT.

The chain couples TRBV4-1 to TRBJ2-1; 7 bases are a match to TRBD2. The V gene's germline CDR1 is MGHRA and CDR2 YSYEKL. There are 16 residues in the CDR3. V was clipped by 3 bases and J by 6 bases; unmatched bases: 11. The DNA for the CDR3 is TGCGCCAGCAGCCAGAGCCCAGCGGGGACGGTCAATGAGCAGTTCTTC. It translates to CASSQSPAGTVNEQFF.

The rearrangement joins TRBV28 to TRBJ1-2; D is perhaps TRBD1 (5 bases). V lost 5 bases, J lost 4 bases, and 14 bases lay in between. This CDR3 region has 14 residues. Per the germline V gene, CDR1 is MDHEN and CDR2 is SYDVKM. The CDR3 protein is CASSRIRVSYGYTF. CDR3 coding DNA: TGTGCCAGCAGTCGCATCAGGGTTAGCTATGGCTACACCTTC.

The rearrangement joins TRBV4-1 to TRBJ2-3; 10 bases line up with TRBD2. The CDR3 is made up of 18 amino acids. The V gene's germline CDR1 is MGHRA and CDR2 YSYEKL. After removal of 0 bases from V and 2 bases from J, the junction contained 8 bases not matched to a gene. The CDR3 nucleotides are TGCGCCAGCAGCCAAGAGTGGGTTAGCGGGGGGAACACAGATACGCAGTATTTT. Its translation is CASSQEWVSGGNTDTQYF.

This clone appeared a few times. The J gene is TRBJ1-2, the V gene TRBV21-1; TRBD1 is the table's D call, not checked against the DNA. TRBV21-1 is a pseudogene segment. The CDR3 has 16 amino acids. The CDR3 DNA follows: TGTGCCAGCAGCAATCCCTACGGGACATACATCTATGGCTACACCTTC. Translation gives CASSNPYGTYIYGYTF.

CDR3 coding DNA: TGTGCCATCAGTGGGGGGGGGCTAGGCTATGGCTACACCTTC. As protein: CAISGGGLGYGYTF. This rearrangement joins TRBV10-3 to TRBJ1-2; the D gene is possibly TRBD1 (6 bases). V shed 4 bases and J shed 4 bases, with 13 bases lying between them. Germline V gives CDR1 ENHRY, CDR2 SYGVKD. The CDR3 is made up of 14 amino acids.

This clone showed up just a few times. The chain combines TRBV6-1 with TRBJ1-2; D not certain. With 3 bases removed from V and 2 bases from J, the gap between germline ends came to 4 bases. Germline CDR1 is MNHNS and CDR2 is SASEGT. This CDR3 is built from 12 residues. DNA of the CDR3: TGTGCCAGCAGTGACGGGAACTATGGCTACACCTTC. The encoded protein is CASSDGNYGYTF.

This clone was picked up a small number of times. This chain joins TRBV5-4 and TRBJ1-6; D might be TRBD1 (6 bases). The ends were cut back, 0 bases at V and 8 bases at J, with 9 bases in the middle. Germline CDR1 and CDR2: SGHNT and YYREEE (reference sequence). The CDR3 spans 14 residues. CDR3 bases: TGTGCCAGCAGCTTGGAGGGGGGGTATTCACCCCTCCACTTT. This encodes CASSLEGGYSPLHF.

The gene calls are TRBV5-1 and TRBJ1-5; the match to TRBD1 covers 10 bases. The V gene's germline CDR1 is SGHRS and CDR2 YFSETQ. The junction had 5 bases not matched to a gene; V was cut back by 3 bases and J by 5 bases. The CDR3 is 15 amino acids. In nucleotides, the CDR3 is TGCGCCAGCAGCTCGACAGGGGGCGCGGATCAGCCCCAGCATTTT. Protein: CASSSTGGADQPQHF.

V and J are TRBV29-1 and TRBJ2-1; the D gene is possibly TRBD1 (5 bases). Germline-derived CDR1 and CDR2 are SQVTM and ANQGSEA. V was clipped by 3 bases and J by 1 base, with 7 bases between them. This CDR3 comprises 13 residues. CDR3 amino acids: CSVDRDSYNEQFF. For the CDR3, the DNA is TGCAGCGTTGACAGGGATTCCTACAATGAGCAGTTCTTC.